This is a list of T cell receptor beta chains from one sample in a study of cytomegalovirus exposure and HLA in healthy donors. Only in-frame clones appear in the TCRdb table, and some are missing; sequencing was by immunoSEQ multiplex PCR. The sample yields about 160,000 clones, roughly 86% seen once. The specimen was PBMCs. All receptors come from a woman aged 18-29 years in good health and CMV-seropositive. The CDR3 runs from the conserved cysteine through the conserved F or W. Fields, in order: clone size, V gene, D gene, CDR3 length, J gene, CDR3 protein, CDR3 DNA. A D gene is named only where the DNA matches it firmly. Size is stated for part of the rows, as once, few or many counts, or as a class when the clone is expanded.

.	TRBV11-2	TRBD1	16	TRBJ2-5	CASSSPRQGIRETQYF	TGTGCCAGCAGCTCGCCGCGACAGGGGATTCGGGAGACCCAGTACTTC
.	TRBV9	.	14	TRBJ2-3	CASSPSGSTDTQYF	TGTGCCAGCAGCCCGTCGGGTAGCACAGATACGCAGTATTTT
.	TRBV30	.	16	TRBJ2-2	CAWDRGKGPGAGELFF	TGTGCCTGGGATAGAGGGAAGGGGCCAGGGGCCGGGGAGCTGTTTTTT
.	TRBV9	TRBD1	16	TRBJ2-7	CASSVAPGQGAYEQYF	TGTGCCAGCAGCGTAGCCCCGGGACAGGGGGCCTACGAGCAGTACTTC
.	TRBV19	TRBD1	14	TRBJ1-2	CAVPDKQGSYGYTF	TGTGCCGTTCCCGACAAACAGGGGTCCTATGGCTACACCTTC
.	TRBV28	TRBD1	13	TRBJ2-4	CATTGAAKNIQYF	TGTGCCACCACAGGGGCAGCCAAAAACATTCAGTACTTC
.	TRBV29-1	TRBD2	16	TRBJ2-4	CSVELAGRIAKNIQYF	TGCAGCGTTGAATTAGCGGGTAGGATAGCCAAAAACATTCAGTACTTC
.	TRBV18	TRBD1	16	TRBJ1-1	CASSHNFGTGGTEAFF	TGTGCCAGCTCGCACAACTTCGGGACAGGGGGCACTGAAGCTTTCTTT
.	TRBV11-1	TRBD1	15	TRBJ2-5	CASSLGQGTQETQYF	TGTGCCAGCAGCCTCGGACAGGGGACGCAAGAGACCCAGTACTTC
.	TRBV5-6	TRBD1	16	TRBJ2-1	CASSAQRTGGWNEQFF	TGTGCCAGCAGCGCGCAGAGGACAGGGGGTTGGAATGAGCAGTTCTTC
.	TRBV9	TRBD2	16	TRBJ2-7	CASSVDSGRGTYEQYF	TGTGCCAGCAGCGTAGACAGCGGGAGGGGAACCTACGAGCAGTACTTC
.	TRBV7-3	.	15	TRBJ2-3	CASSLRGQTTDTQYF	TGTGCCAGCAGCTTGAGAGGACAGACCACAGATACGCAGTATTTT
once	TRBV6-5	.	16	TRBJ2-7	CASSYSRGLSTYEQYF	TGTGCCAGCAGTTACTCGCGGGGACTTTCAACCTACGAGCAGTACTTC
once	TRBV18	TRBD1	15	TRBJ1-2	CASSPGQGANYGYTF	TGTGCCAGCTCACCGGGACAGGGGGCGAACTATGGCTACACCTTC
few	TRBV9	.	14	TRBJ2-7	CASSVEAQGYEQYF	TGTGCCAGCAGCGTAGAGGCCCAGGGCTACGAGCAGTACTTC
.	TRBV7-9	.	14	TRBJ2-7	CASSGDPARYEQYF	TGTGCCAGCAGCGGAGACCCAGCCCGCTACGAGCAGTACTTC
.	TRBV27	TRBD1	14	TRBJ1-2	CASRGTGGTAGYTF	TGTGCCAGCAGAGGGACAGGGGGTACGGCTGGCTACACCTTC
.	TRBV20-1	TRBD1	11	TRBJ2-7	CSARKRGTGGF	TGCAGTGCTAGAAAAAGAGGGACAGGGGGCTTC
.	TRBV9	.	14	TRBJ1-1	CASSVGGVNTEAFF	TGTGCCAGCAGCGTAGGGGGGGTGAACACTGAAGCTTTCTTT
.	TRBV20-1	.	11	TRBJ2-2	CSASDTGELFF	TGCAGTGCCTCCGACACCGGGGAGCTGTTTTTT
.	TRBV28	TRBD1	14	TRBJ1-2	CASSAVGQRYGYTF	TGTGCCAGCAGTGCCGTGGGACAGCGGTATGGCTACACCTTC
.	TRBV5-4	TRBD1	18	TRBJ2-7	CASSWGDRGPIQRYEQYF	TGTGCCAGCAGTTGGGGGGACAGGGGGCCTATTCAACGCTACGAGCAGTACTTC
.	TRBV7-9	TRBD2	17	TRBJ2-3	CASSLGLAGVGTDTQYF	TGTGCCAGCAGCTTAGGACTAGCGGGAGTCGGTACAGATACGCAGTATTTT
.	TRBV30	.	13	TRBJ2-2	CACPGTWTGELFF	TGTGCCTGTCCGGGGACTTGGACCGGGGAGCTGTTTTTT
many	TRBV6-4	TRBD2	14	TRBJ2-1	CASSGTSGSNEQFF	TGTGCCAGCAGTGGGACTAGCGGGAGCAATGAGCAGTTCTTC
once	TRBV27	.	16	TRBJ2-7	CASSTTPEPGVNEQYF	TGTGCCAGCAGTACAACGCCTGAGCCAGGGGTGAACGAGCAGTACTTC
.	TRBV6-1	.	11	TRBJ2-7	CASRYGYEQYF	TGTGCCAGCAGGTACGGTTACGAGCAGTACTTC
.	TRBV13	.	13	TRBJ1-2	CASRRSGGNGYTF	TGTGCCAGCAGGCGGTCAGGCGGGAATGGCTACACCTTC
.	TRBV10-3	.	13	TRBJ1-4	CAISDRVNEKLFF	TGTGCCATCAGTGACAGGGTTAATGAAAAACTGTTTTTT
.	TRBV7-9	TRBD1	14	TRBJ2-1	CASGPGTAYNEQFF	TGTGCCAGCGGCCCGGGGACAGCCTACAATGAGCAGTTCTTC
.	TRBV5-1	.	14	TRBJ2-3	CASSIRDTADTQYF	TGCGCCAGCAGCATCCGCGATACAGCAGATACGCAGTATTTT
.	TRBV5-1	.	14	TRBJ2-7	CASSFRRASYEQYF	TGCGCCAGCAGCTTTAGGAGGGCAAGCTACGAGCAGTACTTC
.	TRBV9	.	15	TRBJ1-2	CASSVDVTPADGYTF	TGTGCCAGCAGCGTAGATGTTACGCCCGCAGATGGCTACACCTTC
.	TRBV15	TRBD2	13	TRBJ2-1	CATSNDLAGSPFF	TGTGCCACCAGCAACGATCTAGCGGGATCCCCGTTCTTC
.	TRBV10-3	TRBD2	14	TRBJ2-5	CAISWTSGRETQYF	TGTGCCATCAGTTGGACTAGCGGGAGAGAGACCCAGTACTTC
.	TRBV5-1	.	12	TRBJ2-7	CASSLPSYEQYF	TGCGCCAGCAGCTTACCCAGCTACGAGCAGTACTTC